This TCR beta chain derives from a study of blood T cell repertoires in COVID-19. In the study overall: Donors in the United States, Italy and Spain gave samples during acute or convalescent COVID-19. PBMCs, B-cell-depleted T cells, or T cells were the source of the cDNA or gDNA that made up the material.

In the original workflow: Estimation of nucleated cell counts relied on the amplification of reference gene primers. The method was immunoSEQ multiplex PCR; TCRdb's version includes in-frame clones alone and lacks a portion of them. That table supplies the V and J calls and clone size; D and trimming were determined from the DNA. The table shows 400,000 to 450,000 clones, with around 86% occurring only once. J gave up 1 base and V 5 bases, and 4 bases lay outside the gene matches. CDR3 size: 14 residues. The germline V gene encodes CDR1 SEHNR and CDR2 FQNEAQ (reference sequence). This chain connects TRBV7-9 to TRBJ1-1; TRBD1 aligns across 7 bases. Sequencing was performed on peripheral blood. This sequence originates from a woman in her twenties or thirties with active or convalescent COVID-19. The CDR3: CASSGTVGNTEAFF. Here the CDR3 DNA reads TGTGCCAGCAGCGGGACAGTTGGGAACACTGAAGCTTTCTTT. The full variable domain, rest sourced from reference TRBV7-9 and TRBJ1-1, is DTGVSQNPRHKITKRGQNVTFRCDPISEHNRLYWYRQTLGQGPEFLTYFQNEAQLEKSRLLSDRFSAERPKGSFSTLEIQRTEQGDSAMYLCASSGTVGNTEAFFGQGTRLTVV.